A single T cell receptor beta chain is shown here with its context. Generated by immunoSEQ multiplex PCR, the TCRdb table keeps only in-frame clones and is missing some. The sample carries 150,000 to 200,000 clones, 75% to 85% recorded once. This sample was taken from a study of blood T cell repertoires in COVID-19. Study details: Sites in the United States, Italy and Spain provided acute and convalescent COVID-19 samples.

The germline V gene encodes CDR1 LNHNV and CDR2 YYDKDF (reference sequence). The V end was cut by 1 base, the J end by 8 bases, with 14 bases between. The CDR3 runs 15 residues. Sequences were obtained from peripheral blood. The TCR sequence derives from a human donor in a cohort sampled during active COVID-19. V and J are TRBV15 and TRBJ1-4, with D possibly matching TRBD1 (6 bases). The CDR3 sequence is CATSRAGGAGEKLFF. Written as DNA, the CDR3 is TGTGCCACCAGCAGAGCCGGGGGGGCGGGAGAAAAACTGTTTTTT. The full variable domain, its missing parts supplied by reference TRBV15 and TRBJ1-4, is DAMVIQNPRYQVTQFGKPVTLSCSQTLNHNVMYWYQQKSSQAPKLLFHYYDKDFNNEADTPDNFQSRRPNTSFCFLDIRSPGLGDTAMYLCATSRAGGAGEKLFFGSGTQLSVL.